Listed here are 29 T cell receptor beta chains from one sample, sequenced in a study of blood T cell repertoires in COVID-19. Sequenced by immunoSEQ multiplex PCR; TCRdb stores in-frame clones only, minus some. The sample yields about 270,000 clones, about 85% seen once. Sequenced: peripheral blood. Every receptor here comes from a human donor in a cohort sampled during active COVID-19.

The chain couples TRBV2 to TRBJ1-2, with D possibly TRBD1 on 6 matching bases. Germline lookup yields CDR1 SNHLY and CDR2 FYNNEI. The CDR3 spans 12 residues. Trimming left V 8 bases short and J 2 bases short, with 9 bases between. The chain's CDR3 is CASPRGNYGYTF. CDR3 nucleotide sequence: TGTGCCAGCCCCAGGGGCAACTATGGCTACACCTTC.

The chain employs TRBV21-1 and TRBJ2-5; the table calls TRBD2, which could not be checked here. TRBV21-1 is flagged as a pseudogene. CDR3 length: 17 residues. Here the CDR3 reads CASSVLKPTSGKETQYF. CDR3 nucleotide sequence: TGTGCCAGCAGCGTTTTAAAACCGACTAGCGGAAAAGAGACCCAGTACTTC.

The rearrangement joins TRBV28 to TRBJ2-1, with D perhaps matching TRBD2 (5 bases). V lost 2 bases and J 8 bases, leaving 13 bases between the germline ends. CDR3 length equals 14 residues. Germline V gene data show CDR1 as MDHEN and CDR2 as SYDVKM. For the CDR3, the DNA is TGTGCCAGCAGTTTACGCCTCTTGCGGGATGAGCAGTTCTTC. Translation: CASSLRLLRDEQFF.

The chain uses TRBV4-1 and TRBJ2-5; 9 bases agree with TRBD2. The CDR3 is made up of 17 amino acids. Unmatched junction bases numbered 11, after V lost 1 base and J lost 5 bases. Germline-derived CDR1 and CDR2 are MGHRA and YSYEKL. The CDR3 region is CASSQGPAGGILETQYF. The CDR3 nucleotides are TGCGCCAGCAGCCAAGGCCCCGCGGGAGGGATTTTGGAGACCCAGTACTTC.

The V call is TRBV20-1, the J call TRBJ2-3; D is undetermined. This CDR3 is built from 15 residues. CDR1 and CDR2 (germline): DFQATT, SNEGSKA (reference sequence). The germline V and J ends were trimmed by 3 bases and 2 bases, with 15 bases remaining between them. For the CDR3, the DNA is TGCAGTGCTAGTTTCTCCAGGTTCGACACAGATACGCAGTATTTT. Translated: CSASFSRFDTDTQYF.

The J gene is TRBJ2-7, the V gene TRBV7-6, with 14 bases aligning to TRBD2. CDR3 size: 17 residues. J gave up 5 bases and V 5 bases, and 11 bases lay outside the gene matches. CDR1 and CDR2 from the germline V gene are SGHVS and FNYEAQ. Here the CDR3 DNA reads TGTGCCAGCAGCCCTGATACCGGGACTAGCGGGAGAGACGAGCAGTACTTC. Amino acid sequence: CASSPDTGTSGRDEQYF. Drawing the rest from reference TRBV7-6 and TRBJ2-7, the complete variable domain is GAGVSQSPRYKVTKRGQDVALRCDPISGHVSLYWYRQALGQGPEFLTYFNYEAQQDKSGLPNDRFSAERPEGSISTLTIQRTEQRDSAMYRCASSPDTGTSGRDEQYFGPGTRLTVT.

This chain joins TRBV6-1 and TRBJ2-7; possibly TRBD1 for D (5 bases). Germline CDR1 is MNHNS and CDR2 is SASEGT. This CDR3 comprises 17 residues. The V gene lost 0 bases and the J gene lost 2 bases, with 17 bases spanning the gap. The CDR3 region is CASSEALTAPRAYEQYF. The CDR3 nucleotides are TGTGCCAGCAGTGAAGCGTTGACAGCTCCCCGGGCCTACGAGCAGTACTTC.

This clone was counted once. This may come from a read error, since a much larger clone is one base off. The rearrangement uses TRBV2 and TRBJ1-3; possible D gene TRBD1, 5 bases. V lost 6 bases, J lost 2 bases, and 11 bases lay in between. The CDR3 has 14 residues. Germline loops: CDR1 SNHLY, CDR2 FYNNEI. The CDR3 nucleotides are TGTGCCAGCAGGGACCGGGGGGCTGGAAACACCATATATTTT. This sequence encodes CASRDRGAGNTIYF.

This clone turned up a few times. The chain links TRBV29-1 to TRBJ2-1; 7 positions agree with TRBD1. V was pared by 6 bases and J by 7 bases, with 6 bases of the junction left unmatched. Germline V gives CDR1 SQVTM, CDR2 ANQGSEA. CDR3 length: 12 amino acids. The chain's CDR3 is CSVVGTVNEQFF. CDR3 bases: TGCAGCGTGGTCGGGACAGTTAATGAGCAGTTCTTC.

CDR3 protein: CASSSPGTSSYEQYF. As DNA, the CDR3 is TGTGCCAGTAGTTCGCCCGGGACTAGCTCCTACGAGCAGTACTTC. The chain recombines TRBV19 with TRBJ2-7, with TRBD2 matching 8 bases. Germline V CDR1 and CDR2: LNHDA, SQIVND (reference sequence). The CDR3 is 15 residues long. V shed 5 bases, J shed 0 bases, and the junction held 6 bases outside the gene matches.

V is TRBV30 and J is TRBJ1-4, with D unclear. The germline V and J ends were trimmed by 3 bases and 6 bases, with 14 bases remaining between them. The CDR3 spans 14 residues. The germline V gene encodes CDR1 GTSNPN and CDR2 SVGIG (reference sequence). CDR3 sequence reads: CAWRRAGIDEKLFF. The CDR3 DNA reads TGTGCCTGGAGAAGAGCGGGGATAGATGAAAAACTGTTTTTT.

This rearrangement joins TRBV6-5 to TRBJ1-6; TRBD1 agrees at 8 bases. Trimming at V came to 5 bases and at J to 7 bases, leaving 4 bases not matched to a gene. Germline V CDR1 and CDR2: MNHEY, SVGAGI. The CDR3 loop spans 14 amino acids. The CDR3 region is CASSPRQGNSPLHF. The CDR3 bases are TGTGCCAGCAGTCCCCGACAGGGGAATTCACCCCTCCACTTT.

The CDR3 sequence is CASSPRVGQLEKGYGYTF. CDR3 DNA sequence: TGTGCCAGCAGCCCCAGGGTTGGACAGCTAGAAAAGGGCTATGGCTACACCTTC. The V gene is TRBV5-4, the J gene TRBJ1-2; maybe TRBD1 (6 bases). Looked up from germline, CDR1 is SGHNT and CDR2 is YYREEE (reference sequence). The V and J ends lost 4 bases and 4 bases respectively, with 26 bases between them. This CDR3 is built from 18 residues.

CDR3 amino acids: CASQRQGAAYEQYF. DNA of the CDR3: TGTGCCAGTCAACGACAGGGGGCCGCCTACGAGCAGTACTTC. The genes are TRBV2 and TRBJ2-7; 10 bases align to TRBD1. Germline V lookup: CDR1 SNHLY, CDR2 FYNNEI. The CDR3 spans 14 residues. The V segment lost 9 bases and the J segment 2 bases; nucleotides outside the gene matches: 7.

The chain combines TRBV4-1 with TRBJ2-5; D perhaps matches TRBD2 (5 bases). The germline CDR1 and CDR2 sequences are MGHRA and YSYEKL. V was clipped by 3 bases and J by 2 bases, with 10 bases between them. CDR3 length: 14 residues. The CDR3 is CASSQVGIQETQYF. The CDR3 coding sequence is TGCGCCAGCAGCCAGGTCGGGATACAAGAGACCCAGTACTTC.

This clone turned up a few times. The chain employs TRBV3-1 (or the pseudogene TRBV3-2) and TRBJ2-1, with D perhaps TRBD1 (6 bases). CDR1 LGHDT and CDR2 YNNKEL come from the germline V gene (reference sequence). This CDR3 has 15 amino acids. Trimming removed 4 bases at V and 4 bases at J, with 14 bases between. The CDR3 coding sequence is TGTGCCAGCAGCCCCACTGGGGGCACTTACAATGAGCAGTTCTTC. It is translated as CASSPTGGTYNEQFF.

This clone turned up a few times. The chain carries TRBV7-9 and TRBJ2-7, with D maybe TRBD1 (6 bases). The CDR3 length is 14 residues. CDR1 and CDR2 (germline): SEHNR, FQNEAQ (reference sequence). V lost 6 bases and J lost 0, with 12 bases in between. This CDR3 is CASSRDTVSYEQYF. The DNA of the CDR3 is TGTGCCAGCAGTCGGGACACGGTCTCCTACGAGCAGTACTTC.

This sequence joins TRBV11-3 and TRBJ1-2; D remains unclear. Germline V gene sequence: CDR1 SGHNT, CDR2 YENEEA. With 0 bases removed from V and 4 bases from J, the gap between germline ends came to 12 bases. The CDR3 totals 15 residues. The CDR3 reads CASSLDQEESYGYTF. Written as DNA, the CDR3 is TGTGCCAGCAGCTTAGATCAGGAGGAAAGCTATGGCTACACCTTC.

V and J are TRBV7-2 and TRBJ2-7, with a weak D call TRBD2 (5 bases). This CDR3 contains 14 residues. V lost 4 bases and J 5 bases, leaving 15 bases between the germline ends. Germline V lookup: CDR1 SGHTA, CDR2 FQGNSA. DNA of the CDR3: TGTGCCAGCAGCTCCAATAGCGTGGTCCACGAGCAGTACTTC. The encoded protein is CASSSNSVVHEQYF.

V is TRBV9 and J is TRBJ2-5; unclear D gene. V lost 3 bases and J lost 2, with 11 bases in between. CDR1 SGDLS and CDR2 YYNGEE come from the germline V gene. CDR3 length: 14 residues. The CDR3, as DNA: TGTGCCAGCAGCGCAGGAAGCAGTCAAGAGACCCAGTACTTC. Translating it yields CASSAGSSQETQYF.

V gene TRBV7-9 combines with J gene TRBJ2-7, with 7 positions matching TRBD1. The V gene end was trimmed by 5 bases and the J gene end by 3 bases; junction bases not matched to a gene: 7. There are 14 residues in the CDR3. CDR1 and CDR2 from the germline V gene are SEHNR and FQNEAQ (reference sequence). This chain's CDR3 is CASSPQGGNYEQYF. The CDR3 DNA sequence: TGTGCCAGCAGCCCCCAAGGGGGCAACTACGAGCAGTACTTC.

This CDR3 reads CASSPGSYGYTF. CDR3 nucleotides: TGTGCCAGCAGCCCCGGTTCCTATGGCTACACCTTC. The rearrangement links TRBV12-3 or TRBV12-4 to TRBJ1-2; D remains unclear. This CDR3 region has 12 residues. Trimming shortened V by 6 bases and J by 4 bases, and 9 bases separated the two germline ends.

This chain uses TRBV11-2 with TRBJ2-5, with 8 bases that match TRBD2. Germline V gives CDR1 SGHAT, CDR2 FQNNGV. After removal of 0 bases from V and 5 bases from J, the junction contained 11 bases not matched to a gene. This CDR3 spans 17 amino acids. CDR3 sequence reads: CASSLEGLPERGETQYF. CDR3 sequence (DNA): TGTGCCAGCAGCTTAGAGGGTTTACCAGAGCGGGGGGAGACCCAGTACTTC.

The chain combines TRBV7-2 with TRBJ2-2; the match to TRBD2 covers 14 bases. The CDR3 spans 17 residues. With V trimmed by 7 bases and J by 6 bases, 10 bases remained unmatched. The germline gives CDR1 SGHTA, CDR2 FQGNSA. CDR3 sequence (DNA): TGTGCCAGCACTCAACCGGGACTAGCGGGAGATTCCGGGGAGCTGTTTTTT. Protein product: CASTQPGLAGDSGELFF. Filled out from reference TRBV7-2 and TRBJ2-2, the complete variable domain reads GAGVSQSPSNKVTEKGKDVELRCDPISGHTALYWYRQSLGQGLEFLIYFQGNSAPDKSGLPSDRFSAERTGGSVSTLTIQRTQQEDSAVYLCASTQPGLAGDSGELFFGEGSRLTVL.

This sequence joins TRBV5-1 and TRBJ2-1, with a weak D call TRBD2 (5 bases). The CDR3 extends over 15 amino acids. Trimming took off 2 bases at V and 6 bases at J, with 15 bases between the two ends. The germline V gene encodes CDR1 SGHRS and CDR2 YFSETQ. CDR3 DNA sequence: TGCGCCAGCAGCTTAAGGACTGCCAGTTTCAATGAGCAGTTCTTC. Translated: CASSLRTASFNEQFF. The full variable domain, with the rest looked up from reference TRBV5-1 and TRBJ2-1, is KAGVTQTPRYLIKTRGQQVTLSCSPISGHRSVSWYQQTPGQGLQFLFEYFSETQRNKGNFPGRFSGRQFSNSRSEMNVSTLELGDSALYLCASSLRTASFNEQFFGPGTRLTVL.

This chain uses TRBV5-1 with TRBJ2-7; 7 nucleotides agree with TRBD2. J gave up 2 bases and V 8 bases, and 7 bases lay outside the gene matches. Germline V lookup: CDR1 SGHRS, CDR2 YFSETQ. The CDR3 consists of 13 residues. The DNA of the CDR3 is TGCGCCAGTCGACTAGCTTCTACCTACGAGCAGTACTTC. Translation: CASRLASTYEQYF. Filled out from reference TRBV5-1 and TRBJ2-7, the complete variable domain reads KAGVTQTPRYLIKTRGQQVTLSCSPISGHRSVSWYQQTPGQGLQFLFEYFSETQRNKGNFPGRFSGRQFSNSRSEMNVSTLELGDSALYLCASRLASTYEQYFGPGTRLTVT.

V and J are TRBV12-2 and TRBJ1-2; the D call in the table, TRBD1, was not verified against the DNA. TRBV12-2 constitutes a pseudogene. There are 15 residues in the CDR3. DNA for the CDR3: TGTGCAAGTCGCTTAACAGGGCAGGGTAACTATGGCTACACCTTC. This encodes CASRLTGQGNYGYTF.

This clone occurred a few times. The chain employs TRBV5-1 and TRBJ2-7, with 7 bases that match TRBD1. CDR1 SGHRS and CDR2 YFSETQ come from the germline V gene. The V segment lost 4 bases and the J segment 4 bases; nucleotides outside the gene matches: 8. This CDR3 has 14 amino acids. The CDR3 sequence: CASSPWDSAYEQYF. The CDR3 region has the DNA TGCGCCAGCAGCCCCTGGGACAGCGCATACGAGCAGTACTTC.

V and J are TRBV29-1 and TRBJ2-2, with 8 positions matching TRBD1. The germline CDR1 and CDR2 sequences are SQVTM and ANQGSEA. The trim removed 6 bases at V and 4 bases at J, leaving 7 bases unmatched. This CDR3 region has 14 residues. CDR3 sequence: CSVTTGGSTGELFF. CDR3 coding DNA: TGCAGCGTCACTACAGGGGGTAGCACCGGGGAGCTGTTTTTT.